This T cell receptor (beta chain) stems from a study of blood T cell repertoires in COVID-19. Assay: immunoSEQ multiplex PCR; the TCRdb copy retains only in-frame clones and omits some. The sample shows some 250,000 clones, over 70% of them seen only once. V was cut by 0 bases and J by 3 bases, with 17 bases left in between. The V gene's germline CDR1 is LGHNA and CDR2 YSLEER. The CDR3 is 17 amino acids. This rearrangement joins TRBV4-3 to TRBJ1-2, with D perhaps TRBD1 (6 bases). Sequencing was performed on peripheral blood. The receptor comes from a man aged 35 to 55 with acute or convalescent COVID-19. CDR3 amino acids: CASSQDWGGRRYYGYTF. CDR3 DNA: TGCGCCAGCAGCCAAGATTGGGGGGGCAGGAGATACTATGGCTACACCTTC.